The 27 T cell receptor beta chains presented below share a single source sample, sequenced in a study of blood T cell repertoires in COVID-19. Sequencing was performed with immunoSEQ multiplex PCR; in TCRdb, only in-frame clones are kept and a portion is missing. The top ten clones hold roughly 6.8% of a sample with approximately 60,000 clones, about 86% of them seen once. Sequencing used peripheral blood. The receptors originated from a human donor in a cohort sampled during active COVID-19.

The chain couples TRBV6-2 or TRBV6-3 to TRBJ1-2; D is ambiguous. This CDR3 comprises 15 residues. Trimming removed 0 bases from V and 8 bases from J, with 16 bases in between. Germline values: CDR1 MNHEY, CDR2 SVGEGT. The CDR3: CASSYSSGGLSGYTF. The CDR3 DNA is TGTGCCAGCAGTTACTCGTCGGGAGGACTATCCGGCTACACCTTC.

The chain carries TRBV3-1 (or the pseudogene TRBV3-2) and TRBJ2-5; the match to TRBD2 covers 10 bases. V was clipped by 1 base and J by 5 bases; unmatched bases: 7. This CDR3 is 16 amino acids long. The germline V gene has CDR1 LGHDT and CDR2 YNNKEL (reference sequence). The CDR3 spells CASSQGRAGGRETQYF. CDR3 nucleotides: TGTGCCAGCAGCCAAGGGCGAGCGGGGGGGCGCGAGACCCAGTACTTC.

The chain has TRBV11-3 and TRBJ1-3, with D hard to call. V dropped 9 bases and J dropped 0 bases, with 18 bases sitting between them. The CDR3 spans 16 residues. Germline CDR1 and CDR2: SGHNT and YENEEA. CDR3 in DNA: TGTGCCAGATTGGGAGCGGCAGAAAACTCTGGAAACACCATATATTTT. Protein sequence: CARLGAAENSGNTIYF. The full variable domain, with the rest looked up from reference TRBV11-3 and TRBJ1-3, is EAGVVQSPRYKIIEKKQPVAFWCNPISGHNTLYWYLQNLGQGPELLIRYENEEAVDDSQLPKDRFSAERLKGVDSTLKIQPAELGDSAVYLCARLGAAENSGNTIYFGEGSWLTVV.

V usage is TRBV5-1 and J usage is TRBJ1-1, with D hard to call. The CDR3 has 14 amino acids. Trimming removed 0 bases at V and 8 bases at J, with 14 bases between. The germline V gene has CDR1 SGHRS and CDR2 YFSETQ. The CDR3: CASSLVGGRAEAFF. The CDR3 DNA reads TGCGCCAGCAGCTTGGTAGGTGGGCGGGCGGAAGCTTTCTTT.

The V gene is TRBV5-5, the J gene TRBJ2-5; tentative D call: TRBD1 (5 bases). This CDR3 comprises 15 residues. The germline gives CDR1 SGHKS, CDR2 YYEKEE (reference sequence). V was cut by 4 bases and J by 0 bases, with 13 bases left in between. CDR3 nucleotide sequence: TGTGCCAGCAGCATCGCAGGGCCGTACCAAGAGACCCAGTACTTC. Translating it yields CASSIAGPYQETQYF. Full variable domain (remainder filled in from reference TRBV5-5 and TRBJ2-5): DAGVTQSPTHLIKTRGQQVTLRCSPISGHKSVSWYQQVLGQGPQFIFQYYEKEERGRGNFPDRFSARQFPNYSSELNVNALLLGDSALYLCASSIAGPYQETQYFGPGTRLLVL.

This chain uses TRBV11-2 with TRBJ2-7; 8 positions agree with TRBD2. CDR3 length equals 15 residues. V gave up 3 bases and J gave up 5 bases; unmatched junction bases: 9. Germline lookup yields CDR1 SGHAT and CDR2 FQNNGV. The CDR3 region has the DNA TGTGCCAGCAGCTTGGCCCCCGGGGGGGACGACGAGCAGTACTTC. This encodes CASSLAPGGDDEQYF.

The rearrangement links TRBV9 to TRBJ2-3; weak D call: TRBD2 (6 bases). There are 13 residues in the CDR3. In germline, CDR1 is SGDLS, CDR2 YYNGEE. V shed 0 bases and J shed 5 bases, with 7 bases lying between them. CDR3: CASSVGGEDTQYF. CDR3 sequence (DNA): TGTGCCAGCAGCGTAGGGGGGGAAGATACGCAGTATTTT. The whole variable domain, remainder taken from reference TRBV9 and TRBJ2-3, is DSGVTQTPKHLITATGQRVTLRCSPRSGDLSVYWYQQSLDQGLQFLIQYYNGEERAKGNILERFSAQQFPDLHSELNLSSLELGDSALYFCASSVGGEDTQYFGPGTRLTVL.

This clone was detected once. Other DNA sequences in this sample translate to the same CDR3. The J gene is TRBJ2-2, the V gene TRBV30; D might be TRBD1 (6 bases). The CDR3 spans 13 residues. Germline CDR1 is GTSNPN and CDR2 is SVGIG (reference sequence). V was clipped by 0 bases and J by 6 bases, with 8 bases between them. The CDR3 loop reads CAWSVQGSGELFF. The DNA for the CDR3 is TGTGCCTGGAGTGTACAGGGATCCGGGGAGCTGTTTTTT. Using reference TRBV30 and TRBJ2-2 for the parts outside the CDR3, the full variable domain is SQTIHQWPATLVQPVGSPLSLECTVEGTSNPNLYWYRQAAGRGLQLLFYSVGIGQISSEVPQNLSASRPQDRQFILSSKKLLLSDSGFYLCAWSVQGSGELFFGEGSRLTVL.

For the CDR3, the DNA is TGTGCCAGCAGACAATCGTACCGTAGCGGGAGGGGGTACGAGCAGTACTTC. This encodes CASRQSYRSGRGYEQYF. V is TRBV3-1 (or the pseudogene TRBV3-2) and J is TRBJ2-7, with 11 bases identical to TRBD2. The CDR3 totals 17 residues. V lost 6 bases, J lost 4 bases, and 14 bases stayed unmatched. Germline lookup yields CDR1 LGHDT and CDR2 YNNKEL (reference sequence).

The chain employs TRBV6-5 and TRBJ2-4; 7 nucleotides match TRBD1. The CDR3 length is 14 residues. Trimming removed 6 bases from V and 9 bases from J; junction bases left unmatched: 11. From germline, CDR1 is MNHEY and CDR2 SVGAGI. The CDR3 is CASRIRDSRSIQYF. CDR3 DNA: TGTGCCAGCAGGATCCGGGACAGCAGAAGCATTCAGTACTTC.

CDR3 DNA: TGTGCCACCAGCAGGGACGGACAGCCGGCAACTAATGAAAAACTGTTTTTT. Protein product: CATSRDGQPATNEKLFF. V usage is TRBV15 and J usage is TRBJ1-4; perhaps TRBD1 as D (6 bases). This CDR3 comprises 17 residues. V shed 3 bases and J shed 0 bases, with 14 bases lying between them. The V gene's germline CDR1 is LNHNV and CDR2 YYDKDF (reference sequence).

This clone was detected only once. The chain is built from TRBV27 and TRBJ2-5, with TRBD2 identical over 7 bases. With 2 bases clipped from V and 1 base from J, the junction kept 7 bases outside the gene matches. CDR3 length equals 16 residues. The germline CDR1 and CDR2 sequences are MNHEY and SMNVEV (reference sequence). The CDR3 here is CASSLTSGEFQETQYF. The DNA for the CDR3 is TGTGCCAGCAGTTTAACCAGCGGGGAGTTCCAAGAGACCCAGTACTTC.

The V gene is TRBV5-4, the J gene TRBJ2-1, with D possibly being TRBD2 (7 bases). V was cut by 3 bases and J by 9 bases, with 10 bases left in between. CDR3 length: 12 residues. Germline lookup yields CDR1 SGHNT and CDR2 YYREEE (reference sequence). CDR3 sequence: CASSWGGLEQFF. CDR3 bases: TGTGCCAGCAGCTGGGGGGGCCTTGAGCAGTTCTTC.

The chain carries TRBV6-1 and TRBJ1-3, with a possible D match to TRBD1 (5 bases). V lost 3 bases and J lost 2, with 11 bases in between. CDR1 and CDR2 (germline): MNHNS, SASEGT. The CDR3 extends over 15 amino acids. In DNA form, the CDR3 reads TGTGCCAGCAGTGAGCGGGGGTCCCCTGGAAACACCATATATTTT. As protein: CASSERGSPGNTIYF.

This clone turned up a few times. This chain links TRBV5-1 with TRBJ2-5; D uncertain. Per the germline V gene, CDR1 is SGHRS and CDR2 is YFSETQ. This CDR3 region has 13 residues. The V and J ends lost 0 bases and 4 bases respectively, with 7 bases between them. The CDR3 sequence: CASSLGPTETQYF. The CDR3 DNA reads TGCGCCAGCAGCTTGGGGCCAACAGAGACCCAGTACTTC.

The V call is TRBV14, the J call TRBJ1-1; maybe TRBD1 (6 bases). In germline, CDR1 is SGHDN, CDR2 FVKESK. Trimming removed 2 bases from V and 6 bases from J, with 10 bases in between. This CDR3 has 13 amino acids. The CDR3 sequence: CASSQRAGAEAFF. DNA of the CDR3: TGTGCCAGCAGCCAACGGGCAGGGGCTGAAGCTTTCTTT.

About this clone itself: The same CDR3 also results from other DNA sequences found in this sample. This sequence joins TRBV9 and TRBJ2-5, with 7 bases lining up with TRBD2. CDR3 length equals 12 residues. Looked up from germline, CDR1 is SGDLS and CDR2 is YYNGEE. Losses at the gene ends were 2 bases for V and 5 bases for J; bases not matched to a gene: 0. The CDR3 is CASSVGGETQYF. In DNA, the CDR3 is TGTGCCAGCAGCGTGGGAGGGGAGACCCAGTACTTC.

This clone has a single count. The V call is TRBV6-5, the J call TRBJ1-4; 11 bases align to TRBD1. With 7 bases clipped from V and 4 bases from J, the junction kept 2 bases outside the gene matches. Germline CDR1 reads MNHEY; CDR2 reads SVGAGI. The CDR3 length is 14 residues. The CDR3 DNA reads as TGTGCCAGCACTGGGACAGGGGGTAATGAAAAACTGTTTTTT. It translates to CASTGTGGNEKLFF.

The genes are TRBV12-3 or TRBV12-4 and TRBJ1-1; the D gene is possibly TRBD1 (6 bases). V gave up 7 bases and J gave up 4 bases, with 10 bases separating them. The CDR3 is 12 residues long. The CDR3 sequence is CASTTGFTEAFF. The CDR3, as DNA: TGTGCCAGCACCACAGGGTTCACTGAAGCTTTCTTT.

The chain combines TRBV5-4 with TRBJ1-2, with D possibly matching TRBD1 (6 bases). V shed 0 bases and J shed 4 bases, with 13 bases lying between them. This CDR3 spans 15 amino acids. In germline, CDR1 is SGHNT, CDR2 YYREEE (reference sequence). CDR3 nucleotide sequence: TGTGCCAGCAGCTTGGAGAGGCAGGGGAGCTATGGCTACACCTTC. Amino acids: CASSLERQGSYGYTF.

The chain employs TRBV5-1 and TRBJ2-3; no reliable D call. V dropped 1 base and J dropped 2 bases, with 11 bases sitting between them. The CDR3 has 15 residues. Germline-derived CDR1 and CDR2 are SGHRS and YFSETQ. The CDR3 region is CASSLMTAATDTQYF. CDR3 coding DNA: TGCGCCAGCAGCTTGATGACCGCGGCCACAGATACGCAGTATTTT.

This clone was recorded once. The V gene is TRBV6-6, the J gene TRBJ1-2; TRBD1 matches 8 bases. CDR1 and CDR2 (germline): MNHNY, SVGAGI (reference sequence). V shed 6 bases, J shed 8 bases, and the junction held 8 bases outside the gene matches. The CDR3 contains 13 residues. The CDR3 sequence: CASRPTGERGYTF. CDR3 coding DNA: TGTGCCAGCAGGCCGACAGGGGAAAGGGGCTACACCTTC.

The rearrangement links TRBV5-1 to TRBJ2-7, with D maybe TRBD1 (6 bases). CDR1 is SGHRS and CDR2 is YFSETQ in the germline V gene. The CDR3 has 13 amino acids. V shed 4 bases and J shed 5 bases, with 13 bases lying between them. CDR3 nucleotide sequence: TGCGCCAGCAGCGACAGGTCTAACCACGAGCAGTACTTC. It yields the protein CASSDRSNHEQYF. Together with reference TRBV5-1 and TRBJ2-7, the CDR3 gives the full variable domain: KAGVTQTPRYLIKTRGQQVTLSCSPISGHRSVSWYQQTPGQGLQFLFEYFSETQRNKGNFPGRFSGRQFSNSRSEMNVSTLELGDSALYLCASSDRSNHEQYFGPGTRLTVT.

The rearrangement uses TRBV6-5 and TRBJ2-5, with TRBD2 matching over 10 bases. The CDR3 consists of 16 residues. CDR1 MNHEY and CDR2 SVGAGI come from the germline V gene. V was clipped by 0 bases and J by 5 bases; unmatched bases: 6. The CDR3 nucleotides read TGTGCCAGCAGTTACTCGAAGCGGGGGGGCAGGGAGACCCAGTACTTC. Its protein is CASSYSKRGGRETQYF.

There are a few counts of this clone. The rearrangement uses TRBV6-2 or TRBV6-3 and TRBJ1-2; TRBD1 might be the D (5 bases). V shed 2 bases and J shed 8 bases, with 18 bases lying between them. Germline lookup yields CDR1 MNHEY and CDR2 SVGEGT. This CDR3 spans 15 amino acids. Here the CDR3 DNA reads TGTGCCAGCAGTTACAACGGCGCCGGGACTTTGGGCTACACCTTC. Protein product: CASSYNGAGTLGYTF.

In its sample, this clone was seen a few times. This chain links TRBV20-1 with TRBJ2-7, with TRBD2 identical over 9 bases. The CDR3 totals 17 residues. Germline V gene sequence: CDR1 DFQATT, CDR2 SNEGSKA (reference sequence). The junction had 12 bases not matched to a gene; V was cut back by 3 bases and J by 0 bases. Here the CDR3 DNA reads TGCAGTGCTAGTAAGGGAGGCGGGAGGGCTTCCTCCTACGAGCAGTACTTC. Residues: CSASKGGGRASSYEQYF.

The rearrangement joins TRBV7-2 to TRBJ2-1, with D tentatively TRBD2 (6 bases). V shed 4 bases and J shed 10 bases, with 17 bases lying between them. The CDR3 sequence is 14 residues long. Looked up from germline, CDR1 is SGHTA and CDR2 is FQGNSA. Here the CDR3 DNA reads TGTGCCAGCAGCTCATTTCGGACTATTACGGAGCAGTTCTTC. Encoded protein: CASSSFRTITEQFF.